The sequence of this TCR beta chain was determined in a study of breast tumors, draining lymph nodes, adjacent tissues. This clonotype was seen many times. TCRdb recomputed calls from the multiplex PCR reads with MiXCR, one row per CDR3 protein. The table shows more than 50,000 distinct CDR3 sequences, with around 45% occurring only once. This clonotype was sampled from a female donor with breast cancer. Some clones in this sample may be carry-over from other donors' samples. Sequenced: breast tumor tissue.

DNA for the CDR3: TGTGCCAGCAGCACGGGACAGGGGAGCCAAAACATTCAGTACTTC. It codes for CASSTGQGSQNIQYF. This chain links TRBV7-2 with TRBJ2-4; 10 nucleotides line up with TRBD1. Trimming removed 5 bases from V and 5 bases from J; junction bases left unmatched: 6. The CDR3 is made up of 15 amino acids. CDR1 is SGHTA, CDR2 FQGNSA, per germline.